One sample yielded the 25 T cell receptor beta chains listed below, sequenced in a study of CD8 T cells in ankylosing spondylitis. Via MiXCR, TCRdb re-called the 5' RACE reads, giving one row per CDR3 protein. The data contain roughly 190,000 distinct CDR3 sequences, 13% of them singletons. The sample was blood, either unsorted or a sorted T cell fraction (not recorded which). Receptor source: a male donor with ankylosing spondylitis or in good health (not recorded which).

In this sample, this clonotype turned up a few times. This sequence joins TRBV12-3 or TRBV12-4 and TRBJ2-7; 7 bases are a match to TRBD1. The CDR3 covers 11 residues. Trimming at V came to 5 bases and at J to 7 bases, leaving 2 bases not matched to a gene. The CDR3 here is CASSATGEQYF. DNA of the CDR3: TGTGCCAGCAGTGCGACAGGGGAGCAGTACTTC.

The CDR3 sequence is CASSPGQEGKETQYF. In DNA form, the CDR3 reads TGTGCCAGCAGCCCGGGACAGGAGGGAAAAGAGACCCAGTACTTC. V is TRBV11-2 and J is TRBJ2-5; 8 bases match TRBD1. The germline gives CDR1 SGHAT, CDR2 FQNNGV. The J segment lost 3 bases and the V segment lost 5 bases, leaving 8 bases of the junction unmatched. The CDR3 is made up of 15 amino acids.

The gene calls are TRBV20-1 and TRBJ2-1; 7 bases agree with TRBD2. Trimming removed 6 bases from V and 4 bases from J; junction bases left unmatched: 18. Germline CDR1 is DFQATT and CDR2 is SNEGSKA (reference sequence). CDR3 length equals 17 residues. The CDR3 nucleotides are TGCAGTGCAAACGATCCAGCGGGAAGGGTAACGTACAATGAGCAGTTCTTC. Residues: CSANDPAGRVTYNEQFF.

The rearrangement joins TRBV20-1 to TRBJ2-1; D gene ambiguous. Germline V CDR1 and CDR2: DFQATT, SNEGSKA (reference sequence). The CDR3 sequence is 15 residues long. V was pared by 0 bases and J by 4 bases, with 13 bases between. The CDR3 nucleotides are TGCAGTGCTAGAGATCTAAACGGGCCGTACAATGAGCAGTTCTTC. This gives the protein CSARDLNGPYNEQFF.

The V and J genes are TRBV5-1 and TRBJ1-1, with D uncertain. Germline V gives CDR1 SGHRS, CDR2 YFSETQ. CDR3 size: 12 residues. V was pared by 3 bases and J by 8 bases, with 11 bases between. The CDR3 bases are TGCGCCAGCAGCTCAGACTCATCCGAAGCTTTCTTT. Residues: CASSSDSSEAFF.

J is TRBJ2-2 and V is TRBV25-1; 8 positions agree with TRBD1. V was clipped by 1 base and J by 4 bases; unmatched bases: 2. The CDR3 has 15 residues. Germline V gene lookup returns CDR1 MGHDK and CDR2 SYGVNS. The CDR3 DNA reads TGTGCCAGCAGTGAATTCGGGACAGGCACCGGGGAGCTGTTTTTT. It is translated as CASSEFGTGTGELFF.

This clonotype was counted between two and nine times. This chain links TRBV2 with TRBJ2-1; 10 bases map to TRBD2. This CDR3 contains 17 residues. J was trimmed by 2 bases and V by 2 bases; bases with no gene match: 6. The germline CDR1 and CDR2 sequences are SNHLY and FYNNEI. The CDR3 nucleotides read TGTGCCAGCAGTGAAACGGGACTAGCGAACCCCTACAATGAGCAGTTCTTC. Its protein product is CASSETGLANPYNEQFF. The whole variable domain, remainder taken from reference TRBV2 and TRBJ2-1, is EPEVTQTPSHQVTQMGQEVILRCVPISNHLYFYWYRQILGQKVEFLVSFYNNEISEKSEIFDDQFSVERPDGSNFTLKIRSTKLEDSAMYFCASSETGLANPYNEQFFGPGTRLTVL.

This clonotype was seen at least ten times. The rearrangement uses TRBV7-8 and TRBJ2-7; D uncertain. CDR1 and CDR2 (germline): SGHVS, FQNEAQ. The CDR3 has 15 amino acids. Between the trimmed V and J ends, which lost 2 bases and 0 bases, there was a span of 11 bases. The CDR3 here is CASSLLGATSYEQYF. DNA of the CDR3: TGTGCCAGCAGCTTATTAGGAGCGACCTCCTACGAGCAGTACTTC.

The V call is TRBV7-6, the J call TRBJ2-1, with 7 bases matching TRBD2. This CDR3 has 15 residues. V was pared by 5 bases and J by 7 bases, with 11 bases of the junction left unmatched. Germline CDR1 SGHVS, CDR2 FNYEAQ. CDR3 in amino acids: CASSRAAGPGNEQFF. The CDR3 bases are TGTGCCAGCAGCCGTGCAGCGGGGCCGGGGAATGAGCAGTTCTTC.

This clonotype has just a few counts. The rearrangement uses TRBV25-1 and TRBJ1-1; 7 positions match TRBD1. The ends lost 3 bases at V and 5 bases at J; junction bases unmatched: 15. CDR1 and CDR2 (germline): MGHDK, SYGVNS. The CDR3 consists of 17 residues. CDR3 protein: CASSDLNSDRVRTEAFF. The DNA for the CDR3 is TGTGCCAGCAGTGATCTAAACTCCGACAGGGTTAGAACTGAAGCTTTCTTT.

Here the CDR3 reads CASSQDGGRTGELFF. CDR3 bases: TGCGCCAGCAGCCAAGATGGGGGTCGGACCGGGGAGCTGTTTTTT. J is TRBJ2-2 and V is TRBV4-1; D possibly matches TRBD1 or TRBD2 (5 bases each). Germline CDR1 reads MGHRA; CDR2 reads YSYEKL. The V gene lost 0 bases and the J gene lost 5 bases, with 10 bases spanning the gap. There are 15 residues in the CDR3.

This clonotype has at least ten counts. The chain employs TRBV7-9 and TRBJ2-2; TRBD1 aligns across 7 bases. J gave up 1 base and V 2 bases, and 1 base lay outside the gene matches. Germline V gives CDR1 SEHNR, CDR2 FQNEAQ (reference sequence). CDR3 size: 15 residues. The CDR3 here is CASSLSGGNTGELFF. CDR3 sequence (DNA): TGTGCCAGCAGCTTATCAGGGGGGAACACCGGGGAGCTGTTTTTT.

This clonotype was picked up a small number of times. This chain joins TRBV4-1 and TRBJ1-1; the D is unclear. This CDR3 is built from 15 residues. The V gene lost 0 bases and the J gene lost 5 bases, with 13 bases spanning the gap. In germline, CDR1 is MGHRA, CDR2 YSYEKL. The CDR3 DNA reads TGCGCCAGCAGCCAAGAAGAGGGCCTGGGGACTGAAGCTTTCTTT. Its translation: CASSQEEGLGTEAFF.

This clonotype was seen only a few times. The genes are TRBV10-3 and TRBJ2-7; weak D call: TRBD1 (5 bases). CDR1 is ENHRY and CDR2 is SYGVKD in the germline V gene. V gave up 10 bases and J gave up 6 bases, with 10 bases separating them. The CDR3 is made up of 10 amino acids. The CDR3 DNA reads TGTGCCACCCTTGACAGCGAGCAGTACTTC. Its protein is CATLDSEQYF.

CDR3 nucleotide sequence: TGCGCCAGCAGCTTGGGGGACAGGGGAGCCGGGGAGCTGTTTTTT. Translation: CASSLGDRGAGELFF. The chain is built from TRBV5-1 and TRBJ2-2, with 10 bases fitting TRBD1. CDR1 is SGHRS and CDR2 is YFSETQ in the germline V gene. Trimming cost V 0 bases and J 6 bases; bases outside gene matches: 2. The CDR3 is 15 amino acids.

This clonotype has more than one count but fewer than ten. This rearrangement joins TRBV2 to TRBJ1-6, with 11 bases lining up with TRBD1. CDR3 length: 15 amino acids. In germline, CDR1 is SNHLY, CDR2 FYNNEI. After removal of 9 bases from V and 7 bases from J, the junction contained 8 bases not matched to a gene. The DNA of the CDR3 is TGTGCCAGTTCCGGACAGGGGGCTGAAAATTCACCCCTCCACTTT. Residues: CASSGQGAENSPLHF.

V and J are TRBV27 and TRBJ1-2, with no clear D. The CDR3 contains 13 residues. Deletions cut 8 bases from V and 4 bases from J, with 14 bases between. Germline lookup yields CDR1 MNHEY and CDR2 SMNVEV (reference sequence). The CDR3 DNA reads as TGTGCCAGCGGGCCAGGAGCGATCTATGGCTACACCTTC. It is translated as CASGPGAIYGYTF.

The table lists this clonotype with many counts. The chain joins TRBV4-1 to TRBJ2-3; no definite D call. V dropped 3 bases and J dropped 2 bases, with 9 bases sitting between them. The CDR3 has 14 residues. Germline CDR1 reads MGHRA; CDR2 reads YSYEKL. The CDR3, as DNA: TGCGCCAGCAGCCACATAGAATACACAGATACGCAGTATTTT. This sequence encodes CASSHIEYTDTQYF.

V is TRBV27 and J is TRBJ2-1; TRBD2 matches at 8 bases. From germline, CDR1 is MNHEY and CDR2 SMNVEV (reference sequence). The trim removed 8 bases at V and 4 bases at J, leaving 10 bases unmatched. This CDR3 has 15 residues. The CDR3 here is CASGSGGGLYNEQFF. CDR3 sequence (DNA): TGTGCCAGCGGTTCTGGCGGGGGGTTGTACAATGAGCAGTTCTTC.

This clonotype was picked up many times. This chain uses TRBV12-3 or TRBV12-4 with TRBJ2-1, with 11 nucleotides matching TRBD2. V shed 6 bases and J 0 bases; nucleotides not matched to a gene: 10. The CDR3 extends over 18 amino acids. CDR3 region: CASSPGTSGGSSYNEQFF. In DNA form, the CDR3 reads TGTGCCAGCAGCCCTGGGACTAGCGGAGGGAGCTCCTACAATGAGCAGTTCTTC.

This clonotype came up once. The CDR3 is CAWSPPHGEGMPEAFF. The CDR3 DNA reads as TGTGCCTGGAGTCCCCCTCATGGGGAAGGCATGCCTGAAGCTTTCTTT. This chain uses TRBV30 with TRBJ1-1; the D is unclear. V lost 2 bases and J lost 6, with 22 bases in between. The germline gives CDR1 GTSNPN, CDR2 SVGIG (reference sequence). The CDR3 contains 16 residues.

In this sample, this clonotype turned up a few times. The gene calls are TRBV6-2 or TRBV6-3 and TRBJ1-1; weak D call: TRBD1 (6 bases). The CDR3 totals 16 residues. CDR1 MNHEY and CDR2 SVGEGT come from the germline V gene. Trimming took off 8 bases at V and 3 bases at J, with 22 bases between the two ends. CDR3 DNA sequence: TGTGCCAGCGCAGGGGACATCTTAAAATTTGACACTGAAGCTTTCTTT. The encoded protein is CASAGDILKFDTEAFF.

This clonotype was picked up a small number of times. In DNA, the CDR3 is TGTGCCAGCAGCTTAGGGGAGGGCGCCCACACAGATACGCAGTATTTT. As protein: CASSLGEGAHTDTQYF. The J gene is TRBJ2-3, the V gene TRBV11-2; TRBD2 matches 7 bases. J was trimmed by 2 bases and V by 1 base; bases with no gene match: 6. In germline, CDR1 is SGHAT, CDR2 FQNNGV. This CDR3 contains 16 residues.

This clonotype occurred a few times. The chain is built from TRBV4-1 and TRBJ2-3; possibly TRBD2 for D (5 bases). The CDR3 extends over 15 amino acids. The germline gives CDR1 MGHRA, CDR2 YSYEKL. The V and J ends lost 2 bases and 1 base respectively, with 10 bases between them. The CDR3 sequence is CASSQPLGGTDTQYF. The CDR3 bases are TGCGCCAGCAGCCAACCACTAGGTGGCACAGATACGCAGTATTTT.

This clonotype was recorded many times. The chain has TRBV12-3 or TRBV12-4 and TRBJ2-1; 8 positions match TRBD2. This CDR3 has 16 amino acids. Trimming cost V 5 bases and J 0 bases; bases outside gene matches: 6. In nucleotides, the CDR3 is TGTGCCAGCAGTCCCTCAAGCGGGAGCTCCTACAATGAGCAGTTCTTC. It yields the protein CASSPSSGSSYNEQFF.